This T cell receptor beta chain derives from a study of OX40 agonist ivuxolimab in advanced cancers. Overall study context: The study enrolled dose-escalation patients with hepatocellular carcinoma, melanoma, renal cell or head and neck cancer. Cohort: approximately 83% men, mean age 60, aged roughly 23 to 90. Broader study findings: The study found that CD8+ T cells averaged more expanded clones than CD4+. Among the lowest peripheral clonal expansion occurred in 0.1-3.0 mg/kg partial responders.

The method was immunoSEQ multiplex PCR; TCRdb's version includes in-frame clones alone and lacks a portion of them. The table has approximately 79,000 clones, 75% to 90% seen once. Trimming left V 7 bases short and J 0 bases short, with 11 bases between. CDR1 and CDR2 from the germline V gene are SGHTS and YDEGEE. This CDR3 is 14 amino acids long. For this clone: Its cognate antigen is unknown.

This chain joins TRBV5-8 and TRBJ1-3; tentatively, D is TRBD1 (5 bases). The sequencing here drew on CD4+ or CD8+ T cells sorted from blood, taken in a trial of the OX40 agonist ivuxolimab. The source is an adult with an advanced solid tumor such as melanoma, head and neck, liver or kidney cancer. The CDR3 region is CASGDSRSGNTIYF. Here the CDR3 DNA reads TGTGCCAGCGGCGACAGCCGCTCTGGAAACACCATATATTTT.